Included here is one T cell receptor beta chain sequence, with context. What this receptor recognizes is not known. No qualities accompany the bases; no much larger clone lies one base away. On a MiSeq, deep resolution sequencing aimed for a depth between 1 in 1 million and 1 in 200,000 T cells, with each clonotype covered 10x on average. TCR beta libraries were generated with the immunoSEQ hsTCRB Kit. The published analysis was carried out like this. Data were analyzed with ImmunoSEQ Data Assistant and ImmunoSEQ Analyzer, with V, D and J genes assigned per IMGT definitions. Clonality, which ranges from 0 to 1, was calculated as one minus the normalized Shannon entropy of productive rearrangement frequencies. Only overrepresented clonotypes making up at least 0.05% of the repertoire of each patient were included in the public clonotype analysis. Some 14 age-matched healthy donor repertoires from immuneACCESS served as clonality controls. TCRdb carries this immuneACCESS record with in-frame sequences only. Its versions omit some clonotypes, under half of them owing to an unresolved V gene in the studies checked, with the rest unexplained. V and J calls and clone size are copied from that table; D and trimming were computed from the DNA. A total of about 74,000 clones appear in this sample, approximately 80% of them only once. The top ten clones comprise roughly 7.5% of the sample.

The data were taken from a study of cytotoxic CD8 clonotypes in ibrutinib-treated CLL (dated by TCRdb to 2020 to 2022). Turning to the overall study: The cohort was composed of about a dozen relapsed/refractory and about 15 treatment-naive patients; IGHV unmutated status was identified in some 17 patients. Partial responses were observed in around 25 patients and complete responses in 2; after a median follow-up of 68 months, remission was maintained in 15 or so patients and progression was observed in about twelve. Response samples were obtained after a median of 12 months of treatment, with a range of roughly 6 to 40 months. On average, each sample yielded about 260,000 productive templates and around 100,000 productive rearrangements. Longitudinal samples were obtainable from 26 of the 86 participants in the trial. Cryopreserved peripheral blood mononuclear cells were collected at three points: before therapy, at response, and at either sustained remission or disease progression. Patients were still on ibrutinib when every remission and progressive disease sample was collected.

The germline V end is reduced by 0 bases and the J end by 4 bases; junction bases left unmatched: 10. Its CDR3 holds 18 amino acids, cysteine through phenylalanine. Of all the DNA, just the CDR3 is kept, 54 bases in frame from base 1. CDR1 and CDR2 are drawn from the germline V gene: MGHRA, YSYEKL. Read against the paper, the sample's time point label means: progressive disease on ibrutinib. For TCR beta library preparation, roughly 2 micrograms of genomic DNA were isolated from cryopreserved PBMCs. Longitudinal blood samples from CLL patients receiving ibrutinib monotherapy were subjected to high-throughput TCR beta sequencing. Patients were enrolled in a phase 2 open-label single-center ibrutinib monotherapy trial. The research as a whole found: Clonality increased at ibrutinib response, stayed stable in sustained remission, and fell back toward baseline at progression. Public clonotypes were rare and either shrank or stayed stable during treatment, and the rise in clonality at ibrutinib response reflected expansion of private clonotypes. Sampling times were not matched between patients in sustained remission and patients whose disease was progressing, and lymph node repertoires were not examined. At baseline, clonality was higher than in age-matched healthy donors and showed a strong correlation with circulating CD8+ T-cell counts.

The sequence links TRBV4-1 to TRBJ2-3, with 10 junctional bases fitting TRBD2. This receptor was obtained from a human donor with chronic lymphocytic leukemia. The input for sequencing was PBMCs, taken at disease progression, from a patient treated with ibrutinib. CDR3 protein: CASSQDIRSGRRADTQYF. The nucleotide sequence is given as TGCGCCAGCAGCCAAGATATTCGTAGCGGGAGGAGAGCAGATACGCAGTATTTT.